This note documents a single TCR beta chain sequence. Its recognized antigen is unknown. No clone much larger than this one lies a single base away; base qualities are absent. The immunoSEQ Assay, a bias-controlled multiplex PCR, was used to amplify TCRbeta CDR3 regions from genomic DNA. In the authors' own workflow: Nucleated cell counts per sample were estimated from amplification of reference gene primers within the assay. Sequence reads were collapsed and filtered to measure the absolute abundance of every unique TCRbeta CDR3 rearrangement. For each sample, productive Simpson clonality was calculated by taking the square root of Simpson's diversity index across productive rearrangements. TCRdb's version of the immuneACCESS table is confined to in-frame rearrangements and falls short of the full clone set. An unresolved V gene accounts for under half of the shortfall where checked; the remainder is of unknown origin. Clonal size and the V and J genes are those of that table, whereas D and trimming came from the DNA. The sample includes about 380,000 clones, with roughly 85% observed a single time. The top ten hold roughly 3.9% of the sample.

Whole blood was collected in K2EDTA tubes by collaborating institutions according to the institutions' own protocols. For TCRbeta analysis, collaborators shipped samples as frozen whole blood, isolated PBMCs, or DNA extracted from either of those sample types. Including the terminal cysteine and phenylalanine, the CDR3 comprises 14 residues. Solely the CDR3 DNA is kept, with 42 bases framed from the first base. V loses 6 bases of germline sequence and J loses 0 bases, and the interval between the two ends is 10 bases. The germline V gene provides CDR1 SGHRS and CDR2 YFSETQ. The entry originates in a study of blood T cell repertoires in COVID-19 (dated by TCRdb to the early 2020s). With regard to the full study: Samples covering the acute and convalescent phases of COVID-19 were provided by collaborators in the United States, Italy and Spain. The prospective study material was composed of cDNA or gDNA derived from T cells, B-cell-depleted T cells, or PBMCs. Subjects who had been exposed to COVID-19, were actively infected with it, or had recovered from it provided the deeply sampled blood TCRbeta repertoires that made up the dataset. The repertoires were released in a freely available public database intended as a resource for research on the immune response to SARS-CoV-2. The samples were drawn from the first 160 participants of the ongoing ImmuneRACE study and from 1,200 or so subjects provided by 6 global collaborators. Sample metadata almost always included a de-identified subject ID, COVID-19 status, age in years and sex. Where available, HLA class I and class II types were obtained from metadata supplied by the sample provider rather than from assay-based typing. Beyond this particular receptor, the publication reports: The quantity of clinical and demographic metadata differed by source and by participant and was supplied without curation.

This chain joins TRBV5-1 to TRBJ1-5; the D gene is unclear. Sequenced sample: peripheral blood. The receptor comes from a woman aged 18-29 years with acute or convalescent COVID-19. The DNA is as follows: TGCGCCAGCAAGGAGGACTATAGCAATCAGCCCCAGCATTTT. Translated, this gives CASKEDYSNQPQHF.